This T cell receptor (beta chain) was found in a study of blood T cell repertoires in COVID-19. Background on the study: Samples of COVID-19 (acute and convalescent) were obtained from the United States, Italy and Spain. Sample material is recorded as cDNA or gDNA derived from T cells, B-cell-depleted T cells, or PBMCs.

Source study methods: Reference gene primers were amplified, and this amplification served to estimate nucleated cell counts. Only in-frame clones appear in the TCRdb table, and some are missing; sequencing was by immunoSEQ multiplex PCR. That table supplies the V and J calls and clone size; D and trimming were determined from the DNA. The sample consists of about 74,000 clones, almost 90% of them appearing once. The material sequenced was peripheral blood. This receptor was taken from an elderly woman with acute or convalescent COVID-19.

CDR3 DNA sequence: TGTGCCAGCAGCCGCCTTCTAGGTATCCAAGAGACCCAGTACTTC. It translates to CASSRLLGIQETQYF. V is TRBV6-6 and J is TRBJ2-5; D call uncertain. Germline CDR1 and CDR2: MNHNY and SVGAGI (reference sequence). Between the trimmed V and J ends, which lost 6 bases and 1 base, there was a span of 15 bases. This CDR3 comprises 15 residues.